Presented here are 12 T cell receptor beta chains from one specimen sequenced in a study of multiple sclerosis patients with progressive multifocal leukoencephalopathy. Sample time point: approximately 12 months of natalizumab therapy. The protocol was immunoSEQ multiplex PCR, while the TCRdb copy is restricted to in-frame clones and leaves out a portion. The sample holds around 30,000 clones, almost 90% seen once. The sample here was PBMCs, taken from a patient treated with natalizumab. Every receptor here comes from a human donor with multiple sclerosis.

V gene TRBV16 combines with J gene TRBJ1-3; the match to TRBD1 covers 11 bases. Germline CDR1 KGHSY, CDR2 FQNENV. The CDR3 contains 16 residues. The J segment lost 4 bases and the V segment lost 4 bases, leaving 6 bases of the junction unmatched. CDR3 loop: CASSPQDRGLGNTIYF. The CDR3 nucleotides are TGTGCCAGCAGCCCCCAGGACAGGGGGCTCGGAAACACCATATATTTT.

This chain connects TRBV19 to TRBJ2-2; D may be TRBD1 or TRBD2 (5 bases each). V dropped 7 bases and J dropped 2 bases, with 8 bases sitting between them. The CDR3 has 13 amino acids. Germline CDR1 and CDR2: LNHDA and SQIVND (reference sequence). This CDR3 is CASTGRNTGELFF. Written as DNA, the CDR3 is TGTGCCAGTACAGGGAGAAACACCGGGGAGCTGTTTTTT. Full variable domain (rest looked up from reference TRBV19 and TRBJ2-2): DGGITQSPKYLFRKEGQNVTLSCEQNLNHDAMYWYRQDPGQGLRLIYYSQIVNDFQKGDIAEGYSVSREKKESFPLTVTSAQKNPTAFYLCASTGRNTGELFFGEGSRLTVL.

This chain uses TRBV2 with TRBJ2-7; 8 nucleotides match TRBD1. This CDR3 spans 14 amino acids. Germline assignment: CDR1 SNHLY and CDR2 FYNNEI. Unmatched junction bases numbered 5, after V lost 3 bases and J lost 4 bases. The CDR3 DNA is TGTGCCAGCAGTGACAGGACAGGGACTTACGAGCAGTACTTC. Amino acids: CASSDRTGTYEQYF.

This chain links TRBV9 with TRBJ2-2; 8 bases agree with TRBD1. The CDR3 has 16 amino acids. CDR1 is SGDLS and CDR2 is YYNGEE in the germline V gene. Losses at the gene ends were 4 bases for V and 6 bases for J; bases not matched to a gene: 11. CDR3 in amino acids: CASSTSGQGRAGELFF. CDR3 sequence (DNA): TGTGCCAGCAGCACTTCCGGACAGGGTAGAGCCGGGGAGCTGTTTTTT. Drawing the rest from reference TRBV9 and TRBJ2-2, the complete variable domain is DSGVTQTPKHLITATGQRVTLRCSPRSGDLSVYWYQQSLDQGLQFLIQYYNGEERAKGNILERFSAQQFPDLHSELNLSSLELGDSALYFCASSTSGQGRAGELFFGEGSRLTVL.

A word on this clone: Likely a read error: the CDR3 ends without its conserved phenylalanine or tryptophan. The CDR3 here is CASSPGRQGQAFL. CDR3 DNA sequence: TGTGCCAGCAGCCCCGGGAGGCAGGGCCAAGCTTTCCTT. The chain combines TRBV9 with TRBJ1-1, with a weak D call TRBD1 (5 bases). Germline CDR1 is SGDLS and CDR2 is YYNGEE. This CDR3 contains 13 residues. The V end lost 4 bases, the J end lost 9 bases, and 16 bases lay between the germline ends.

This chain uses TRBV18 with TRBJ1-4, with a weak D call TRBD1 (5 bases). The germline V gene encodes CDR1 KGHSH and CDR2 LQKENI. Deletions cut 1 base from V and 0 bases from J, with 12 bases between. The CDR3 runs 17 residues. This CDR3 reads CASSPLQGPSTNEKLFF. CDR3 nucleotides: TGTGCCAGCTCACCACTTCAGGGCCCCTCAACTAATGAAAAACTGTTTTTT.

In DNA form, the CDR3 reads TGTGCCAGCAGCTTAGTTAATCTTGTCGGACAGGGAATTTATGGCTACACCTTC. Translated, it gives CASSLVNLVGQGIYGYTF. The chain uses TRBV7-2 and TRBJ1-2; 8 bases map to TRBD1. Germline assignment: CDR1 SGHTA and CDR2 FQGNSA. The CDR3 sequence is 18 residues long. V lost 1 base and J lost 5; bases outside the gene matches: 15. The whole variable domain, remainder taken from reference TRBV7-2 and TRBJ1-2, is GAGVSQSPSNKVTEKGKDVELRCDPISGHTALYWYRQSLGQGLEFLIYFQGNSAPDKSGLPSDRFSAERTGGSVSTLTIQRTQQEDSAVYLCASSLVNLVGQGIYGYTFGSGTRLTVV.

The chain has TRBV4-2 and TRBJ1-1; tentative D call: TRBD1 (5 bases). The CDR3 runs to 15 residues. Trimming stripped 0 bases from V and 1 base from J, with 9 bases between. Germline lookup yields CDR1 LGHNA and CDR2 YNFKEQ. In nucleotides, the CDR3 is TGTGCCAGCAGCCAAGATGAGACAGAGAACACTGAAGCTTTCTTT. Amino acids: CASSQDETENTEAFF.

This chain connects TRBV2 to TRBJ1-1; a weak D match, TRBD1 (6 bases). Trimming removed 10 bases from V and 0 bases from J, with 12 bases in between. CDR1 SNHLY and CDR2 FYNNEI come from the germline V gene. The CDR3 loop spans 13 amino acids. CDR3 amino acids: CATRQALNTEAFF. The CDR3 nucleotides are TGTGCCACCAGACAGGCCCTGAACACTGAAGCTTTCTTT. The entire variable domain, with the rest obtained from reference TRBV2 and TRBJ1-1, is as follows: EPEVTQTPSHQVTQMGQEVILRCVPISNHLYFYWYRQILGQKVEFLVSFYNNEISEKSEIFDDQFSVERPDGSNFTLKIRSTKLEDSAMYFCATRQALNTEAFFGQGTRLTVV.

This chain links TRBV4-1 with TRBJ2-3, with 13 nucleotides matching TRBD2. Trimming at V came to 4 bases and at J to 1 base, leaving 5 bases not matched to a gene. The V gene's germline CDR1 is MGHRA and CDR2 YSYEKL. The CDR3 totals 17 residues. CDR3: CASSPGLAGARTDTQYF. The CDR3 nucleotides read TGCGCCAGCAGCCCAGGACTAGCGGGGGCCCGCACAGATACGCAGTATTTT.

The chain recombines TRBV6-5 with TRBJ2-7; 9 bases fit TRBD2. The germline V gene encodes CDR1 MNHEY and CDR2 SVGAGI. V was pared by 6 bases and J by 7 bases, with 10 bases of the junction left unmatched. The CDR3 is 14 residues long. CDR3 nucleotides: TGTGCCAGCAGAACTGGACTAGCGAAGGGGGAGCAGTACTTC. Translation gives CASRTGLAKGEQYF.

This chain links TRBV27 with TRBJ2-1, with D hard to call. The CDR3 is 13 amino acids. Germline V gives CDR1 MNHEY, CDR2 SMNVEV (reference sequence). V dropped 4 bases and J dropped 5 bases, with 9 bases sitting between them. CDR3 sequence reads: CASSSPSDNEQFF. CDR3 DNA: TGTGCCAGCAGTTCGCCTAGTGACAATGAGCAGTTCTTC.